What follows describes a single T cell receptor (beta chain). Its antigen is undetermined. These data originate in a study of neoadjuvant nivolumab and ipilimumab in lung cancer. Study-level points and caveats: Blood richness before therapy tracked richness in tumors resected after neoadjuvant therapy. TCR clonality did not significantly correlate with pathologic tumor regression. Resected tumors had greater TCR richness and clonality than uninvolved lung. TCR sequencing covered a small number of samples.

The assay was immunoSEQ multiplex PCR, and TCRdb's table has in-frame clones only and misses some. Among fewer than 35,000 clones listed, 80% were seen once. Per the germline V gene, CDR1 is SGHKS and CDR2 is YYEKEE (reference sequence). The CDR3 consists of 15 residues. V was shortened by 3 bases and J by 6 bases, with 18 bases between the two germline ends. The sample was peripheral blood, taken before neoadjuvant nivolumab, alone or with ipilimumab. The chain is built from TRBV5-5 and TRBJ1-1; D perhaps matches TRBD1 (5 bases). This sequence originates from an adult with non-small cell lung cancer. CDR3 nucleotide sequence: TGTGCCAGCAGCTCCGGGGGGGGAGCTAAGGCTGAAGCTTTCTTT. Amino acid sequence: CASSSGGGAKAEAFF.